A single sample gave rise to the 5 T cell receptor beta chains below, sequenced in a study of T cells in Graves' hyperthyroidism and ophthalmopathy. The TCR beta CDR3 regions underwent amplification using RNA transcripts as the source. The TCR CDR3 first-round RT-PCR relied on the HTBI primer set. In TCRdb, the multiplex PCR reads were re-called with MiXCR into one record per CDR3 protein. Of 270,000 or so distinct CDR3 sequences detected, less than 30% appear once; the ten largest clones hold 25% to 30%. What was sequenced was blood. The origin of the receptors is a man between 40 and 49 years old with Graves' hyperthyroidism that later progressed to Graves' ophthalmopathy.

The J gene is TRBJ1-6, the V gene TRBV2; 10 nucleotides line up with TRBD1. The CDR3 spans 14 residues. Germline CDR1 and CDR2: SNHLY and FYNNEI. V lost 6 bases, J lost 8 bases, and 4 bases stayed unmatched. The CDR3 DNA reads as TGTGCCAGCAGCTGGGACAGGGGAGATTCACCCCTCCACTTT. Protein sequence: CASSWDRGDSPLHF.

V and J are TRBV6-1 and TRBJ1-1; D uncertain. Germline values: CDR1 MNHNS, CDR2 SASEGT. The V and J ends lost 5 bases and 0 bases respectively, with 10 bases between them. The CDR3 sequence is 14 residues long. In DNA form, the CDR3 reads TGTGCCAGCAGTCGTGTGGGGATGAACACTGAAGCTTTCTTT. Encoded protein: CASSRVGMNTEAFF.

This clonotype was seen many times. The V and J genes are TRBV20-1 and TRBJ1-1; tentatively, D is TRBD1 (5 bases). The CDR3 has 12 residues. Trimming removed 6 bases from V and 3 bases from J, with 11 bases in between. Germline V gene lookup returns CDR1 DFQATT and CDR2 SNEGSKA (reference sequence). CDR3 protein: CSARQGHTEAFF. The CDR3 DNA follows: TGCAGTGCCCGTCAGGGCCACACTGAAGCTTTCTTT.

This clonotype was seen ten or more times. The chain couples TRBV10-1 to TRBJ1-2; tentative D call: TRBD1 (6 bases). CDR3 length: 13 residues. The ends were cut back, 2 bases at V and 5 bases at J, with 9 bases in the middle. The germline V gene encodes CDR1 WNHNN and CDR2 SYGVQD (reference sequence). In nucleotides, the CDR3 is TGCGCCAGCAGTGAGGGACAGAGATATGGCTACACCTTC. It specifies CASSEGQRYGYTF.

The chain has TRBV27 and TRBJ1-5; 8 bases line up with TRBD1. In germline, CDR1 is MNHEY, CDR2 SMNVEV (reference sequence). The CDR3 length is 14 residues. After removal of 5 bases from V and 9 bases from J, the junction contained 9 bases not matched to a gene. CDR3 coding DNA: TGTGCCAGCAGTATGGACAGGGTGGGTCGGCCCCAGCATTTT. This translates into CASSMDRVGRPQHF.